This TCR beta chain was recovered during a study of Ad26.COV2.S vaccination and SARS-CoV-2 variants. Study conclusions and caveats: Vaccine recipients posted higher spike-specific TCR breadth than their placebo counterparts.

The CDR3 has 12 residues. Germline loops: CDR1 ENHRY, CDR2 SYGVKD. Trimming shortened V by 8 bases and J by 5 bases, and 12 bases separated the two germline ends. A remark on this clone: Its antigen is unknown.

Profiling relied on immunoSEQ multiplex PCR, and the TCRdb table lists in-frame clones only, not all of them. This repertoire shows hundreds of thousands of clones, 89% found once; its top ten account for around 1.4%. Treatment defined: roughly 20 received Ad26.COV2.S at low or high dose, single or two shots; roughly five received placebo; per-sample allocation not given. The samples were gathered on day 63 after the first injection of vaccine or placebo. The receptor's source is a person between 18 and 65 years old who received the Ad26.COV2.S COVID-19 vaccine or a placebo. The chain has TRBV10-3 and TRBJ2-5; D gene ambiguous. This specimen was peripheral blood, taken in a trial of Ad26.COV2.S vaccine versus placebo. Here the CDR3 reads CAIGFGQETQYF. CDR3 DNA: TGTGCCATCGGGTTTGGGCAGGAGACCCAGTACTTC.